The TCR beta chain described here comes from a study of Ad26.COV2.S vaccination and SARS-CoV-2 variants. Study background: The vaccine Ad26.COV2.S was put into the muscle once, or twice with 56 days between. The study's findings and limits: Recipients given vaccine exceeded placebo recipients in spike-specific TCR breadth.

V shed 1 base and J 3 bases; nucleotides not matched to a gene: 6. CDR3 length: 15 residues. The V gene's germline CDR1 is LGHDT and CDR2 YNNKEL (reference sequence). The treatment here: around 19 received Ad26.COV2.S at low or high dose, single or two shots; about 5 received placebo; per-sample allocation not given. Collection of samples fell on day 63 after the first vaccine or placebo injection. An Ad26 vector was used to express Wuhan-strain SARS-CoV-2 spike as the vaccine. The method was immunoSEQ multiplex PCR; TCRdb's version includes in-frame clones alone and lacks a portion of them. Here the sample spans around 500,000 clones, roughly nine tenths being singletons. In the case of this clone: Its target is not known.

The chain employs TRBV3-1 (or the pseudogene TRBV3-2) and TRBJ2-7; 7 positions match TRBD2. Source: peripheral blood, taken in a trial of Ad26.COV2.S vaccine versus placebo. This clonotype originated in a person between 18 and 60 years old who received the Ad26.COV2.S COVID-19 vaccine or a placebo. Here the CDR3 DNA reads TGTGCCAGCAGCCAAGGCGGGAGCCTTGTCTACGAGCAGTACTTC. This gives the protein CASSQGGSLVYEQYF.